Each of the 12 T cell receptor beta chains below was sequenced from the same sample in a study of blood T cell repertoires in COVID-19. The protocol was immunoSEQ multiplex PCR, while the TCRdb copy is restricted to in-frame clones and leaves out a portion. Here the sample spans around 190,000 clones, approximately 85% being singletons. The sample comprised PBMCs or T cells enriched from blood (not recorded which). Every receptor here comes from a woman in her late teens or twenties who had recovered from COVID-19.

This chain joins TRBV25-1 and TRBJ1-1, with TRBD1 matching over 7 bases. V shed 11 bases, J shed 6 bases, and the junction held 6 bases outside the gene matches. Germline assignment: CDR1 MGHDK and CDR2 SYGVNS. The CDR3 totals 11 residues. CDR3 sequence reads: CAAGQAAEAFF. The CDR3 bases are TGTGCCGCCGGACAGGCGGCTGAAGCTTTCTTT.

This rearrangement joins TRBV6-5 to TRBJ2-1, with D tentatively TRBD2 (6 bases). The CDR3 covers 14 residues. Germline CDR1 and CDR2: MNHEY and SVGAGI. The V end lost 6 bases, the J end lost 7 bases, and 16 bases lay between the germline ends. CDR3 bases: TGTGCCAGCAGGACCCTGACTAGGAAGAATGAGCAGTTCTTC. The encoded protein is CASRTLTRKNEQFF.

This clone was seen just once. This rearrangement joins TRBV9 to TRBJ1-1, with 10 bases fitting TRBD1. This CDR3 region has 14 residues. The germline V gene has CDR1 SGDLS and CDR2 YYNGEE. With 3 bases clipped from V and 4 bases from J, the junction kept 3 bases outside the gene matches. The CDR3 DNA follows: TGTGCCAGCAGCGCGGGACAGGGGCTCACTGAAGCTTTCTTT. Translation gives CASSAGQGLTEAFF.

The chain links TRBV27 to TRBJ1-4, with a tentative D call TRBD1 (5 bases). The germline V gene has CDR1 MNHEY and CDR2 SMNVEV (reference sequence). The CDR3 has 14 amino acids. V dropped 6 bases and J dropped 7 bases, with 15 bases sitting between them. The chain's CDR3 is CASSRARVAEKLFF. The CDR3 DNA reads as TGTGCCAGCAGCCGAGCCAGGGTGGCTGAAAAACTGTTTTTT.

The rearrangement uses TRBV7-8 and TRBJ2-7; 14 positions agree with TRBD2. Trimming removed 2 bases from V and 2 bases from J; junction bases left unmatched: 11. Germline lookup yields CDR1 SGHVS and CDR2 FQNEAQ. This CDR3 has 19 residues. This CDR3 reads CASSLPLGTSGSNPYEQYF. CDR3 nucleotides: TGTGCCAGCAGCTTACCACTTGGGACTAGCGGGAGTAACCCCTACGAGCAGTACTTC.

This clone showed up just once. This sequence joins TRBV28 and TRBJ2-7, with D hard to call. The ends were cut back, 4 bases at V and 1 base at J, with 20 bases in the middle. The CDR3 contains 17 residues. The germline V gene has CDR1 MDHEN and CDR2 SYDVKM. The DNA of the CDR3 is TGTGCCAGCAGTTCCTCGTTATGGGCAGGTGCTTCCTACGAGCAGTACTTC. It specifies CASSSSLWAGASYEQYF.

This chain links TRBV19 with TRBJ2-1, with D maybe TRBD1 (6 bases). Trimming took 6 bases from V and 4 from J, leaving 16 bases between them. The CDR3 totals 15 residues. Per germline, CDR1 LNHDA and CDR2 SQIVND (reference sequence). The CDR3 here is CASRQGYSGYNEQFF. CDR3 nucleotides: TGTGCCAGTAGGCAGGGGTATTCTGGGTACAATGAGCAGTTCTTC.

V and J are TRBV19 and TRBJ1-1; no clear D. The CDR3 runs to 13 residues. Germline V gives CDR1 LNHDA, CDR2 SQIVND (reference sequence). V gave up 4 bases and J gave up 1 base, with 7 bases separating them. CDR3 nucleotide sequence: TGTGCCAGTAGTAAAATAGCGAACACTGAAGCTTTCTTT. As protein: CASSKIANTEAFF.

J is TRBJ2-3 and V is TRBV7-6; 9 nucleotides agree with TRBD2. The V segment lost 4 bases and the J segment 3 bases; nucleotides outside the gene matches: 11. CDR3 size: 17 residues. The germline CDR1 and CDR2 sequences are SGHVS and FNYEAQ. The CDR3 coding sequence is TGTGCCAGCAGCTCCTTCGTGGCTAGCGGGGCGACAGATACGCAGTATTTT. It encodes CASSSFVASGATDTQYF.

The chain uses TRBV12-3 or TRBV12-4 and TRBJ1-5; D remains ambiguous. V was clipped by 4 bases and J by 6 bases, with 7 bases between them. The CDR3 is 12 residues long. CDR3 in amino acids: CASSSIPQPQHF. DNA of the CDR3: TGTGCCAGCAGTTCTATCCCTCAGCCCCAGCATTTT.

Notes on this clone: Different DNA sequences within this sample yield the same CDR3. In DNA form, the CDR3 reads TGTGCCAGTAGCAGGGGGCTATCTGGAAACACCATATATTTT. This translates into CASSRGLSGNTIYF. V and J are TRBV19 and TRBJ1-3; 8 bases fit TRBD1. Germline trimming cut 6 bases from V and 1 base from J; bases unmatched to any gene: 2. Germline V gene lookup returns CDR1 LNHDA and CDR2 SQIVND (reference sequence). This CDR3 region has 14 residues.

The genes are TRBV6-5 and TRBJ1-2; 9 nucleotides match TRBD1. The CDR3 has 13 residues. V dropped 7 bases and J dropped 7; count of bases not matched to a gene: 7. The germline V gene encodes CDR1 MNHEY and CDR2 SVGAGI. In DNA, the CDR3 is TGTGCCAGCACCTACCGGACAGGGGTTGGCTACACCTTC. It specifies CASTYRTGVGYTF.